This entry lists 11 T cell receptor beta chains sequenced from one sample in a study of T cell responses to AZD1222 COVID-19 vaccine. Measured with immunoSEQ multiplex PCR; TCRdb has only the in-frame clones, and not every one. The data show more than 70,000 clones, 80% to 95% seen once. Specimen: peripheral blood, collected 28 days after the second AZD1222 dose. The receptor source for this set is an adult who received the AZD1222 COVID-19 vaccine.

The chain recombines TRBV19 with TRBJ1-5; D is perhaps TRBD1 (6 bases). V lost 9 bases and J lost 3, with 12 bases in between. The CDR3 has 13 amino acids. Germline values: CDR1 LNHDA, CDR2 SQIVND (reference sequence). In DNA, the CDR3 is TGTGCCAGCAATGACAGGTACAATCAGCCCCAGCATTTT. Protein sequence: CASNDRYNQPQHF.

A single count supports this clone. The genes are TRBV11-2 and TRBJ2-7; no clear D gene. Trimming shortened V by 2 bases and J by 3 bases, and 8 bases separated the two germline ends. Germline V lookup: CDR1 SGHAT, CDR2 FQNNGV. CDR3 length equals 13 residues. The CDR3 DNA reads as TGTGCCAGCAGCTTACCGCTGAGCTACGAGCAGTACTTC. Its protein is CASSLPLSYEQYF. The full variable domain, its missing parts supplied by reference TRBV11-2 and TRBJ2-7, is EAGVAQSPRYKIIEKRQSVAFWCNPISGHATLYWYQQILGQGPKLLIQFQNNGVVDDSQLPKDRFSAERLKGVDSTLKIQPAKLEDSAVYLCASSLPLSYEQYFGPGTRLTVT.

This sequence joins TRBV19 and TRBJ2-7, with D perhaps matching TRBD2 (6 bases). Trimming removed 5 bases at V and 3 bases at J, with 11 bases between. CDR1 LNHDA and CDR2 SQIVND come from the germline V gene (reference sequence). This CDR3 contains 13 residues. The CDR3 is CASSLGGIYEQYF. In DNA, the CDR3 is TGTGCCAGTAGTCTCGGCGGGATCTACGAGCAGTACTTC.

This chain links TRBV5-1 with TRBJ1-2; tentatively, D is TRBD1 (5 bases). Germline V gene lookup returns CDR1 SGHRS and CDR2 YFSETQ. CDR3 length equals 16 residues. Trimming left V 4 bases short and J 4 bases short, with 20 bases between. The CDR3 protein is CASSPNPSGTSYGYTF. DNA for the CDR3: TGCGCCAGCAGCCCAAACCCCTCGGGGACTTCCTATGGCTACACCTTC. Using reference TRBV5-1 and TRBJ1-2 for the parts outside the CDR3, the full variable domain is KAGVTQTPRYLIKTRGQQVTLSCSPISGHRSVSWYQQTPGQGLQFLFEYFSETQRNKGNFPGRFSGRQFSNSRSEMNVSTLELGDSALYLCASSPNPSGTSYGYTFGSGTRLTVV.

The chain links TRBV5-1 to TRBJ1-2; maybe TRBD1 (6 bases). Looked up from germline, CDR1 is SGHRS and CDR2 is YFSETQ. The V end lost 7 bases, the J end lost 4 bases, and 17 bases lay between the germline ends. The CDR3 extends over 14 amino acids. The CDR3 nucleotides are TGCGCCAGCCGACGACAGGTAGACAGCTATGGCTACACCTTC. The encoded protein is CASRRQVDSYGYTF. The whole variable domain, remainder taken from reference TRBV5-1 and TRBJ1-2, is KAGVTQTPRYLIKTRGQQVTLSCSPISGHRSVSWYQQTPGQGLQFLFEYFSETQRNKGNFPGRFSGRQFSNSRSEMNVSTLELGDSALYLCASRRQVDSYGYTFGSGTRLTVV.

This clone was found once. V usage is TRBV9 and J usage is TRBJ1-6, with a possible D match to TRBD1 (5 bases). CDR1 and CDR2 (germline): SGDLS, YYNGEE. The ends were cut back, 3 bases at V and 7 bases at J, with 14 bases in the middle. The CDR3 is 15 residues long. The CDR3 nucleotides are TGTGCCAGCAGCGCCGGACAATCTGAGAATTCACCCCTCCACTTT. Its protein product is CASSAGQSENSPLHF.

The chain is built from TRBV27 and TRBJ2-1; D perhaps matches TRBD2 (5 bases). This CDR3 is built from 12 residues. Germline V CDR1 and CDR2: MNHEY, SMNVEV (reference sequence). V was cut by 7 bases and J by 5 bases, with 9 bases left in between. The CDR3 DNA follows: TGTGCCAGCAAGGAGGCGCACAATGAGCAGTTCTTC. This gives the protein CASKEAHNEQFF.

CDR3 DNA: TGTGCCACCAGTGCCGTGGGTTCCTACGAGCAGTACTTC. Translating gives CATSAVGSYEQYF. The gene calls are TRBV24-1 and TRBJ2-7, with unresolved D. In germline, CDR1 is KGHDR, CDR2 SFDVKD. This CDR3 is built from 13 residues. V was shortened by 5 bases and J by 1 base, with 8 bases between the two germline ends.

The V call is TRBV27, the J call TRBJ1-3, with D unclear. The germline gives CDR1 MNHEY, CDR2 SMNVEV (reference sequence). The CDR3 is made up of 13 amino acids. The germline V and J ends were trimmed by 1 base and 4 bases, with 5 bases remaining between them. The CDR3 DNA sequence: TGTGCCAGCAGTTTATATTTGGGAAACACCATATATTTT. It is translated as CASSLYLGNTIYF.

This sequence joins TRBV28 and TRBJ2-3; D is uncertain. The CDR3 sequence is 12 residues long. V was cut by 5 bases and J by 10 bases, with 13 bases left in between. The germline V gene encodes CDR1 MDHEN and CDR2 SYDVKM. CDR3 in DNA: TGTGCCAGCAGTGCCAGGTTCCTTTCGCAGTATTTT. It codes for CASSARFLSQYF.

The gene calls are TRBV2 and TRBJ1-5, with TRBD1 as a possible D gene (5 bases). CDR3 length: 17 amino acids. The V gene's germline CDR1 is SNHLY and CDR2 FYNNEI. V lost 1 base and J lost 0, with 13 bases in between. The CDR3 loop reads CASSEGRTGVSNQPQHF. CDR3 in DNA: TGTGCCAGCAGTGAAGGGCGGACGGGGGTTAGCAATCAGCCCCAGCATTTT.